The entry that follows covers one T cell receptor beta chain sequence. Its antigen remains unidentified. No much larger clonotype is one base removed from it; base qualities were not supplied. To prepare the library, the immunoSEQ multiplex PCR assay was applied. The table comes from immuneACCESS by way of TCRdb, which keeps in-frame sequences with V and J called. Part of the clones is missing from these tables; in studies checked, under half for an unresolved V gene and the rest for unknown reasons. For this sample the table gives 140,000 to 150,000 clones, of which around 86% were detected only once. The ten largest clones take up roughly 5% of the sample. This entry comes from a study of control samples from healthy donors and cancer patients (dated by TCRdb to 2018 to 2020). From the cysteine through the phenylalanine, the CDR3 covers 13 amino acids. The entry retains the CDR3 DNA only, 39 bases that are in frame from base 1. Trimming removed 7 bases from V and 2 bases from J, leaving 9 bases between the germline ends. CDR1 KGHDR and CDR2 SFDVKD are derived from the germline V gene.

The chain was built from TRBV24-1 and TRBJ2-3, with the identity of the D gene unclear. The sequence was obtained from a man younger than 40 in good health. What was sequenced was blood. The CDR3 protein sequence reads: CATSLGPTDTQYF. The nucleotide sequence reads TGTGCCACCAGCCTTGGGCCCACAGATACGCAGTATTTT.